This TCR beta chain emerged from a study of T cell responses to AZD1222 COVID-19 vaccine. TCRdb's copy holds only in-frame clones and misses some; the assay was immunoSEQ multiplex PCR. The sample contains 150,000 to 200,000 clones, about 90% of which appear only once. Whole-study findings and limits: Nearly half of spike-specific TCRs reportedly target unmutated variant regions. Donors were chiefly white British, with a greater number of females, and clonal diversity was perhaps underestimated. Baseline seropositivity occurred in only a handful of AZD1222 recipients. Spike was spanned by vaccine-associated CD4 TCRs, with dominance at 160-218 and 743-854.

The V and J ends lost 6 bases and 2 bases respectively, with 10 bases between them. This CDR3 spans 13 amino acids. CDR1 and CDR2 (germline): SEHNR, FQNEAQ (reference sequence). The table lists this clone with a few counts. The antigen is undetermined. The sequence came from an adult who received the AZD1222 COVID-19 vaccine. The starting material was peripheral blood, obtained 28 days after the second AZD1222 dose. The chain recombines TRBV7-9 with TRBJ1-1; D may be TRBD1 (6 bases). DNA for the CDR3: TGTGCCAGCAGGCGGGACATAAACACTGAAGCTTTCTTT. It yields the protein CASRRDINTEAFF.